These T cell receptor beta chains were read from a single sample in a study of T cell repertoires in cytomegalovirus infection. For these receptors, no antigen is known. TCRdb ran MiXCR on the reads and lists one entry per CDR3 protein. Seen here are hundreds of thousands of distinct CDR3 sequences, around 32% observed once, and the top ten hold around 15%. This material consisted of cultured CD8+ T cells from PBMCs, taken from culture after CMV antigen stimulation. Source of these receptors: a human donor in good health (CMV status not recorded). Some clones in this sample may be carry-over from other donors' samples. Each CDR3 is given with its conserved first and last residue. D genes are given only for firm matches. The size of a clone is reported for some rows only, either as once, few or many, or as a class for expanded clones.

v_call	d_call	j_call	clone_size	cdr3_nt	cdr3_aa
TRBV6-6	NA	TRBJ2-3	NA	TGTGCCAGCAGTTACCCCCGGGACCAGAGCACAGATACGCAGTATTTT	CASSYPRDQSTDTQYF
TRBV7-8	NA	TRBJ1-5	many	TGTGCCAGCAGCCCAGAGGTTCGGGTCAGCAATCAGCCCCAGCATTTT	CASSPEVRVSNQPQHF
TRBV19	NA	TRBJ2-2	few	TGTGCCAGTAGGCTTAGCCTAGGGACGGCCGCGAACACCGGGGAGCTGTTTTTT	CASRLSLGTAANTGELFF
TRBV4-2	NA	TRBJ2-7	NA	TGTGCCAGCAGCCCCCCCCGGGAGTTATACGAGCAGTACTTC	CASSPPRELYEQYF
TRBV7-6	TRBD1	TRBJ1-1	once	TGTACCAGCAGCTTAGGACAGGAAACTGAAGCTTTCTTT	CTSSLGQETEAFF
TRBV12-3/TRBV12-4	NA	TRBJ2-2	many	TGTGCCAGCAGTTTAGGGGGACACCCGAAGGCCGGGGAGCTGTTTTTT	CASSLGGHPKAGELFF
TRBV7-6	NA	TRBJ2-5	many	TGTGCCAGCAGCTTAGGTGGCGCGGGGGCCGCGGAGACCCAGTACTTC	CASSLGGAGAAETQYF
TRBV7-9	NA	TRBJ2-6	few	TGTGCCAGCAGCGCCCCGGGATTGGGGGCCAACGTCCTGACTTTC	CASSAPGLGANVLTF
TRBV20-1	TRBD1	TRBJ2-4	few	TGCAGTGCTAATACCAGGACAGGGGGCGAGGGTAGAACCAAAAACATTCAGTACTTC	CSANTRTGGEGRTKNIQYF
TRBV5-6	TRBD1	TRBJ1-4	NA	TGTGCCAGCAGCCGCCGGGACAGGGAGGAAAAACTGTTTTTT	CASSRRDREEKLFF
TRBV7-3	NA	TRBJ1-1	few	TGTGCCAGCAGCTTAGCCCCCGCAGGGTCACTGACTGAAGCTTTCTTT	CASSLAPAGSLTEAFF
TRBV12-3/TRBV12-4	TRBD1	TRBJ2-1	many	TGTGCCAGCAGTTTGGGCAGGGGGTACAATGAGCAGTTCTTC	CASSLGRGYNEQFF
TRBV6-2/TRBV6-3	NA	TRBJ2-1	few	TGTGCCAGCAGTTACTTTATCAATGAGCAGTTCTTC	CASSYFINEQFF
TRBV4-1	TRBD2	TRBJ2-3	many	TGCGCCAGCAGCCAAGTTCGACGAACACAACGTGCCAGCGGGGGAAGACCAGATACGCAGTATTTT	CASSQVRRTQRASGGRPDTQYF
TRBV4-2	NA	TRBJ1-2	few	TGTGCCAGCAGCCCTGAAGAGTTGATAAACTATGGCTACACCTTC	CASSPEELINYGYTF
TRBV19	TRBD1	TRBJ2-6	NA	TGTGTCAGCTACCGGGACAGGGGCCCCCCGGACTCTGGGGCCAACGTCCTGACTTTC	CVSYRDRGPPDSGANVLTF
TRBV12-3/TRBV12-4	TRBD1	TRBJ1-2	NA	TGTGCCAGCACCCTTGACAGGGAATTTAACTATGGCTACACCTTC	CASTLDREFNYGYTF
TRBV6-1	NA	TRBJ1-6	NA	TGTGCCAGCAGTGACGGTTTTTATTCACCCCTCCACTTT	CASSDGFYSPLHF
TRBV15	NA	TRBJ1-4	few	TGTGCCACCAGCAGAGTGAATACACGTAATGAAAAACTGTTTTTT	CATSRVNTRNEKLFF
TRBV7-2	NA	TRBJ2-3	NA	TGTGCCAGCAGCTTAGGATCCGGGGAGGGGGCAGATACGCAGTATTTT	CASSLGSGEGADTQYF
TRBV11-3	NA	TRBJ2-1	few	TGTGCCAGCAGAAACAGAGGGGACAATGAGCAGTTCTTC	CASRNRGDNEQFF
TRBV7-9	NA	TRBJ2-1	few	TGTGCCAGCGTTGGGGACTCGGAAGGCAATGAGCAGTTCTTC	CASVGDSEGNEQFF
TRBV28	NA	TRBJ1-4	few	TGTGCCAGCACACCCGGGGTTTGGGAAAAACTGTTTTTT	CASTPGVWEKLFF
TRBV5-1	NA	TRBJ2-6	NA	TGCGCCAGCAGCTTTGAAGGAACCGGCTCTGGGGCCAACGTCCTGACTTTC	CASSFEGTGSGANVLTF
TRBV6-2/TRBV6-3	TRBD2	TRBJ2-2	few	TGTGCCAGCAGTTACCTAGCGGGGGGCACCGGGGAGCTGTTTTTT	CASSYLAGGTGELFF
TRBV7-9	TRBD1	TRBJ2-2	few	TGTGCCAGCAGCTTGACAGGGTTTGATGGCGGGGAGCTGTTTTTT	CASSLTGFDGGELFF
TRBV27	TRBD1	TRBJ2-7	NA	TGTGCCAGCAACCCGGGACAGGGGATCAACGAGCAGTACTTC	CASNPGQGINEQYF
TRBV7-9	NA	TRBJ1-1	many	TGTGCCAGCAGCTTATCCGCAGGGTCGAACACTGAAGCTTTCTTT	CASSLSAGSNTEAFF
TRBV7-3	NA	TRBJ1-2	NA	TGTGCCAGCAGCCCCGGAGGGCTGGGCCATGGCTACACCTTC	CASSPGGLGHGYTF
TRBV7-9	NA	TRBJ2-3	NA	TGTGCCAGCAGCTCCGCCCCCGGGAGTGGGGAGGGCACAGATACGCAGTATTTT	CASSSAPGSGEGTDTQYF
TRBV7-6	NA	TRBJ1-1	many	TGTGCCAGCAGCTATCGGGGGGGAATGAACACTGAAGCTTTCTTT	CASSYRGGMNTEAFF
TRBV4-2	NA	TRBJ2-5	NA	TGTGCCAGCAGCCAAGGGGTTCAGGGCCAAGAGACCCAGTACTTC	CASSQGVQGQETQYF